Below, 8 T cell receptor delta chains from the same sample are listed, as sequenced in a study of gamma-delta T cells after stem cell transplantation. TCRdb fed the RT-PCR reads to CATT. Seen here are over a thousand delta-chain clones, roughly 2.2% observed once, and the top ten hold roughly 45%. The sequencing sample was made of gamma-delta T cells. The receptors originated from a human donor. It is not recorded whose cells these are; they may come from a transplant donor.

As for this clone: For this DNA, TCRdb reports the protein of a much larger clone, which diverges at residue 5, most likely from a read error; the protein presented here is translated directly from the DNA. V usage is TRDV2 and J usage is TRDJ1, with TRDD3 matching 8 bases. V dropped 3 bases and J dropped 5; count of bases not matched to a gene: 7. In germline, CDR1 is GEAIGNYY, CDR2 EKD. This CDR3 region has 14 residues. CDR3 amino acids: CACDSLGVDDKLIF. In DNA, the CDR3 is TGTGCCTGTGACTCACTGGGGGTTGATGATAAACTCATCTTT.

This clone was detected a few times. The chain has TRDV2 and TRDJ1; D unclear. The CDR3 has 17 amino acids. Germline CDR1 GEAIGNYY, CDR2 EKD. V lost 3 bases, J lost 0 bases, and 19 bases lay in between. As DNA, the CDR3 is TGTGCCTGTGACCCCGCCGAGGGCGATTCGTACACCGATAAACTCATCTTT. It translates to CACDPAEGDSYTDKLIF.

This clone was detected a few times. The amino acid sequence in TCRdb belongs to a much larger clone and departs from this DNA's translation at residue 5, likely a sequencing read error; the sequence shown is translated from the DNA. The chain links TRDV2 to TRDJ1; 8 bases match TRDD3. The CDR3 consists of 16 residues. Germline V gives CDR1 GEAIGNYY, CDR2 EKD. Trimming at V came to 1 base and at J to 5 bases, leaving 11 bases not matched to a gene. The CDR3 loop reads CACDTMGDFGSDKLIF. The CDR3 nucleotides are TGTGCCTGTGACACTATGGGGGATTTTGGGTCAGATAAACTCATCTTT.

Comments on this clone: A read error is the likely source, as a far larger clone sits one nucleotide away. This same CDR3 is encoded by further DNA sequences in the sample. The V call is TRDV2, the J call TRDJ1, with 8 bases lining up with TRDD3. J gave up 3 bases and V 1 base, and 12 bases lay outside the gene matches. This CDR3 has 17 amino acids. Germline V lookup: CDR1 GEAIGNYY, CDR2 EKD. The CDR3, as DNA: TGTGCCTGTGACACTCTAGGGGATACAGGAGCCTCCGATAAACTCATCTTT. It is translated as CACDTLGDTGASDKLIF.

This clone was detected a few times. TCRdb assigns this DNA the protein of a much larger clone, which departs from its translation at residue 9; this likely reflects a read error, and the protein shown comes from translating the DNA. The rearrangement joins TRDV2 to TRDJ1; no definite D call. The V gene lost 3 bases and the J gene lost 0 bases, with 22 bases spanning the gap. This CDR3 region has 18 residues. The V gene's germline CDR1 is GEAIGNYY and CDR2 EKD. CDR3 in DNA: TGTGCCTGTGACGCTGCCTCTACTAGGGGCCGCCACACCGATAAACTCATCTTT. This translates into CACDAASTRGRHTDKLIF.

This clone was seen only a few times. The translation of this DNA and the TCRdb protein of a much larger clone differ at residue 12, probably owing to a read error; the protein shown here is translated from the DNA. CDR3 protein: CACDPLKETDKPIF. In DNA, the CDR3 is TGTGCCTGTGACCCTCTTAAAGAAACCGATAAACCCATCTTT. V gene TRDV2 combines with J gene TRDJ1, with D unclear. This CDR3 comprises 14 residues. CDR1 GEAIGNYY and CDR2 EKD come from the germline V gene.

In regard to this clone: A far larger clone lies a single base away; this is likely a read error. This sample includes further DNA sequences coding for the same CDR3. The rearrangement uses TRDV1 and TRDJ1, with D perhaps TRDD2 (5 bases). The CDR3 has 14 amino acids. Per germline, CDR1 TSWWSYY and CDR2 QGS. CDR3 residues: CALGDPSRTDKLIF. CDR3 sequence (DNA): TGTGCTCTTGGGGATCCTTCGAGAACCGACAAACTCATCTTT.

This clone was counted between two and nine times. TCRdb's entry gives the protein of a much larger clone, which mismatches this DNA's translation at residue 11, likely from a read error; the protein reported here is translated from the DNA. This chain connects TRDV2 to TRDJ1; unclear D gene. V lost 3 bases, J lost 0 bases, and 22 bases lay in between. The CDR3 length is 18 residues. Looked up from germline, CDR1 is GEAIGNYY and CDR2 is EKD. In nucleotides, the CDR3 is TGTGCCTGTGACCCACTTCGGGCCGATGGGAGTTACACCGATAAACTCATCTTT. It codes for CACDPLRADGSYTDKLIF.